The clone carrying this T cell receptor beta chain was found a few times. The sample originates from a study of breast tumors, draining lymph nodes, adjacent tissues. The lymph nodes were axillary draining lymph nodes from breast cancer patients. Per germline, CDR1 SGHTA and CDR2 FQGNSA. The J segment lost 5 bases and the V segment lost 5 bases, leaving 6 bases of the junction unmatched. This CDR3 region has 14 residues. A single record per CDR3 protein comes from TCRdb applying MiXCR to the multiplex PCR reads. The top ten hold 5.5% to 7% of the sample, which has roughly 110,000 distinct CDR3 sequences, around 30% seen once.

The rearrangement joins TRBV7-2 to TRBJ1-1, with 9 bases matching TRBD1. Sequenced material: axillary lymph node tissue. This receptor was obtained from a female donor with breast cancer. Some clones in this sample may be carry-over from other donors' samples. This CDR3 reads CASSPDRGGTEAFF. The DNA of the CDR3 is TGTGCCAGCAGCCCGGACAGGGGAGGGACTGAAGCTTTCTTT. The whole variable domain, remainder taken from reference TRBV7-2 and TRBJ1-1, is GAGVSQSPSNKVTEKGKDVELRCDPISGHTALYWYRQSLGQGLEFLIYFQGNSAPDKSGLPSDRFSAERTGGSVSTLTIQRTQQEDSAVYLCASSPDRGGTEAFFGQGTRLTVV.